Listed below are T cell receptor beta chains from one sample, sequenced in a study of control samples from healthy donors and cancer patients. The assay was immunoSEQ multiplex PCR, and TCRdb's table has in-frame clones only and misses some. Here the sample spans about 94,000 clones, 90% being singletons. Sample: blood. These TCRs come from a woman aged 18 to 35 in good health. CDR3s include the opening cysteine and the closing phenylalanine or tryptophan. The order of the fields is J gene, clone size, D gene, V gene, CDR3 DNA, CDR3 protein. A D gene is named only where the DNA matches it firmly. Size values are once, few and many counts, or a class for expanded clones, and some rows have none.

>TRBJ2-7|few|NA|TRBV27
TGTGCCAGCAGTTTGTGGGGGGTGGGAACCTACGAGCAGTACTTC
CASSLWGVGTYEQYF
>TRBJ1-6|few|NA|TRBV9
TGTGCCAGCAGCTTCGGATTCTCCTATAATTCACCCCTCCACTTT
CASSFGFSYNSPLHF
>TRBJ2-7|NA|NA|TRBV2
TGTGCCAGCAACGGGGACGGGGCATACGAGCAGTACTTC
CASNGDGAYEQYF
>TRBJ1-2|NA|NA|TRBV7-8
TGTGCCAGCAGCTTAGATCTACAGGGTGGTGGCTACACCTTC
CASSLDLQGGGYTF
>TRBJ1-6|NA|NA|TRBV11-2
TGTGCCAGCAGTCGGACGGCCTTACCAACCTATAATTCACCCCTCCACTTT
CASSRTALPTYNSPLHF
>TRBJ1-2|NA|NA|TRBV27
TGTGCCAGCAGTTTATCTGCAGGGGTTGGAGGCTACACCTTC
CASSLSAGVGGYTF
>TRBJ1-6|NA|TRBD1|TRBV11-2
TGTGCCAGCAGCCGAGGGATGAGACAGGGGAAATCACCCCTCCACTTT
CASSRGMRQGKSPLHF
>TRBJ2-3|NA|NA|TRBV11-2
TGTGCCAGCAGCTGGTCTAGGCGCATGGGGACGCAGTATTTT
CASSWSRRMGTQYF
>TRBJ1-1|NA|TRBD1|TRBV5-1
TGCGCCAGCAGCTCCCTCGGACAGGCTAACACTGAAGCTTTCTTT
CASSSLGQANTEAFF
>TRBJ2-3|NA|TRBD2|TRBV7-9
TGTGCCAGCAGCTTAATGAGCGGGGGGGCGGCAGATACGCAGTATTTT
CASSLMSGGAADTQYF
>TRBJ1-1|NA|TRBD1|TRBV10-1
TGCGCCAGCAGTGAGATATTGACAGGGGACGGAGCTTTCTTT
CASSEILTGDGAFF
>TRBJ1-1|NA|NA|TRBV18
TGTGCCAGCTCACTCCAGGGCATGAACACTGAAGCTTTCTTT
CASSLQGMNTEAFF
>TRBJ1-2|NA|NA|TRBV7-2
TGTGCCAGCAGCGACTATCTCCGACAGGACTATGGCTACACCTTC
CASSDYLRQDYGYTF
>TRBJ1-6|NA|NA|TRBV3-1/TRBV3-2
TGTGCCAGCAGCGCTTTCGGCCAGGGTGGGTCACCCCTCCACTTT
CASSAFGQGGSPLHF
>TRBJ2-7|NA|TRBD1|TRBV3-1/TRBV3-2
TGTGCCAGCAGCCCCAACGGGGGGACAGGGGTCTTCTACGAGCAGTACTTC
CASSPNGGTGVFYEQYF
>TRBJ1-2|NA|NA|TRBV29-1
TGCAGCGTTGAAGATCCAGGCGGAATGGGGGACTATGGCTACACCTTC
CSVEDPGGMGDYGYTF
>TRBJ1-5|NA|NA|TRBV11-3
TGTGCCAGCAGCTTAGGCCTAGGAGGGGGTGGCAATCAGCCCCAGCATTTT
CASSLGLGGGGNQPQHF
>TRBJ2-7|NA|NA|TRBV10-3
TGTGCTTGCAAGGCTGGCCGCTACTACGAGCAGTACTTC
CACKAGRYYEQYF
>TRBJ2-3|NA|TRBD2|TRBV5-1
TGCGCCAGCAGCACTAGCGGGGTAAGAGATACGCAGTATTTT
CASSTSGVRDTQYF
>TRBJ1-2|NA|NA|TRBV24-1
TGTGCCACCATGGTTGTCCTGGGGGGCGATCCCTATCGCCCCTTC
CATMVVLGGDPYRPF
>TRBJ1-6|NA|NA|TRBV25-1
TGTGCCAGCAGTTCCACTGGTAATTCACCCCTCCACTTT
CASSSTGNSPLHF
>TRBJ2-3|NA|TRBD2|TRBV9
TGTGCCAGCAGCACAGGACTAGCGGGGAGCACAGATACGCAGTATTTT
CASSTGLAGSTDTQYF
>TRBJ2-3|NA|NA|TRBV4-1
TGCGCCAGCAGCCAAGAGTCGTTGGCAGATACGCAGTATTTT
CASSQESLADTQYF
>TRBJ2-7|NA|TRBD1|TRBV6-5
TGTGCCAGCAGTTCCTCCCAGGGACAGGGTTACGAGCAGTACTTC
CASSSSQGQGYEQYF
>TRBJ1-6|once|NA|TRBV18
TGTGCCAGCTCACCAAGGGGTGAACCGGATCAGACCCTCCACTTT
CASSPRGEPDQTLHF
>TRBJ2-3|NA|TRBD2|TRBV5-1
TGCGCCAGCCTAGCGGGGGGAAGCACAGATACGCAGTATTTT
CASLAGGSTDTQYF
>TRBJ2-5|NA|TRBD2|TRBV6-6
TGTGCCAGCAGTTACTCGACTAGCGGTCCCACTGGGACCCAGTACTTC
CASSYSTSGPTGTQYF
>TRBJ1-1|NA|NA|TRBV20-1
TGCAGTGCTAGTACGGCCAGAGGTAACGAAGCTTTCTTT
CSASTARGNEAFF
>TRBJ2-7|NA|TRBD1|TRBV7-2
TGTGCCAGCAGCACCTCAACCCAACCGGGACAGAGCTCCTACGAGCAGTACTTC
CASSTSTQPGQSSYEQYF
>TRBJ1-2|NA|TRBD1|TRBV25-1
TGTGCCAGCACCCCTCCGGGACAGGGGCATGGCTACACCTTC
CASTPPGQGHGYTF
>TRBJ2-7|NA|TRBD1|TRBV5-1
TGCGCCAGCAGCTTATCCGGGACAGGGGTTTTCGAGCAGTACTTC
CASSLSGTGVFEQYF
>TRBJ2-4|NA|TRBD1|TRBV4-1
TGCGCCAGCAGCCCGGGACAGGGGGGTTACATTCAGTACTTC
CASSPGQGGYIQYF
>TRBJ1-2|few|TRBD1|TRBV18
TGTGCCAGCTCACCGGACAGGATAGCTAACTATGGCTACACCTTC
CASSPDRIANYGYTF